The 5 T cell receptor beta chains below all came from one sample that was sequenced in a study of shared clonotypes between healthy human individuals. TCRdb's table, derived via immunoSEQ multiplex PCR, lists solely in-frame clones and lacks some. The table has 2,100,000 or so clones, approximately 96% seen once. The sample was naive CD4+ T cells sorted from blood. Indicated subset: CD45RA+ positively selected. The receptors derive from a man younger than 35 in good health.

This chain joins TRBV30 and TRBJ1-5; a possible D gene is TRBD1 (5 bases). V dropped 5 bases and J dropped 7 bases, with 15 bases sitting between them. The CDR3 is made up of 13 amino acids. The germline V gene encodes CDR1 GTSNPN and CDR2 SVGIG (reference sequence). Written as DNA, the CDR3 is TGTGCCTGGGGGGGACCGGGGGGACAGCCCCAGCATTTT. Translated, it gives CAWGGPGGQPQHF.

This sequence joins TRBV5-4 and TRBJ2-7, with D unclear. V was clipped by 0 bases and J by 1 base, with 5 bases between them. The CDR3 is 13 amino acids. Germline CDR1 reads SGHNT; CDR2 reads YYREEE (reference sequence). CDR3 in DNA: TGTGCCAGCAGCTTGGAGGGATCCTACGAGCAGTACTTC. It encodes CASSLEGSYEQYF.

CDR3 residues: CASSSVRGGVGETQYF. CDR3 sequence (DNA): TGTGCCAGTAGTTCCGTCCGCGGGGGGGTCGGAGAGACCCAGTACTTC. The chain employs TRBV19 and TRBJ2-5; 9 bases are a match to TRBD2. Per the germline V gene, CDR1 is LNHDA and CDR2 is SQIVND (reference sequence). The CDR3 has 16 amino acids. Trimming took 5 bases from V and 4 from J; bases not matched to a gene: 11.

The chain is built from TRBV9 and TRBJ2-5, with 8 bases lining up with TRBD2. The V segment lost 2 bases and the J segment 1 base; nucleotides outside the gene matches: 4. This CDR3 spans 15 amino acids. Germline V gene lookup returns CDR1 SGDLS and CDR2 YYNGEE. The CDR3 spells CASSVSGGRQETQYF. The CDR3 nucleotides read TGTGCCAGCAGCGTGTCGGGGGGGCGCCAAGAGACCCAGTACTTC.

The count of this clone is one. The sample has other DNA sequences that encode this CDR3 too. The V call is TRBV18, the J call TRBJ2-7; the D gene is possibly TRBD2 (5 bases). The CDR3 is 13 residues long. With 3 bases removed from V and 4 bases from J, the gap between germline ends came to 10 bases. Germline CDR1 is KGHSH and CDR2 is LQKENI. The CDR3 nucleotides read TGTGCCAGCTCACCCGGACTTGGTTACGAGCAGTACTTC. Its protein is CASSPGLGYEQYF.